These 26 T cell receptor beta chains were sequenced from one sample in a study of blood T cell repertoires in COVID-19. Assay: immunoSEQ multiplex PCR; the TCRdb copy retains only in-frame clones and omits some. The repertoire holds approximately 260,000 clones, with about 88% as singletons. Sequencing was performed on PBMCs or T cells enriched from blood (not recorded which). All receptors derive from a woman between 50 and 59 years old who had been exposed to COVID-19.

DNA of the CDR3: TGCGCCAGCAGCCAAGTCGCACCGAGCGCCGGGGAGCTGTTTTTT. Protein product: CASSQVAPSAGELFF. The chain couples TRBV4-1 to TRBJ2-2; D gene ambiguous. V was clipped by 1 base and J by 6 bases, with 12 bases between them. CDR3 length equals 15 residues. Germline loops: CDR1 MGHRA, CDR2 YSYEKL.

The rearrangement uses TRBV25-1 and TRBJ1-1; the D is unclear. Germline loops: CDR1 MGHDK, CDR2 SYGVNS. V was trimmed by 2 bases and J by 10 bases, leaving 11 bases between them. The CDR3 totals 12 residues. CDR3 protein: CASSEVGRGAFF. CDR3 DNA: TGTGCCAGCAGTGAAGTCGGCCGGGGAGCTTTCTTT. Full variable domain (rest looked up from reference TRBV25-1 and TRBJ1-1): EADIYQTPRYLVIGTGKKITLECSQTMGHDKMYWYQQDPGMELHLIHYSYGVNSTEKGDLSSESTVSRIRTEHFPLTLESARPSHTSQYLCASSEVGRGAFFGQGTRLTVV.

This clone is a singleton in its sample. The chain employs TRBV9 and TRBJ2-3; possibly TRBD2 for D (6 bases). The CDR3 is 16 amino acids. With 4 bases removed from V and 5 bases from J, the gap between germline ends came to 20 bases. CDR1 is SGDLS and CDR2 is YYNGEE in the germline V gene. The CDR3 sequence: CASSPRRLVTGDTQYF. DNA for the CDR3: TGTGCCAGCAGCCCCCGACGACTAGTTACAGGAGATACGCAGTATTTT.

V and J are TRBV6-1 and TRBJ2-3; 13 bases map to TRBD2. The CDR3 covers 18 residues. Per the germline V gene, CDR1 is MNHNS and CDR2 is SASEGT. V lost 2 bases, J lost 1 base, and 6 bases stayed unmatched. The DNA of the CDR3 is TGTGCCAGCAGTGAAACTAGCGGGGGGGTCTTCGGCACAGATACGCAGTATTTT. It is translated as CASSETSGGVFGTDTQYF.

V and J are TRBV13 and TRBJ1-1, with D possibly matching TRBD1 (6 bases). Germline CDR1 reads PRHDT; CDR2 reads FYEKMQ (reference sequence). The CDR3 extends over 17 amino acids. The V end was cut by 2 bases, the J end by 0 bases, with 16 bases between. CDR3 bases: TGTGCCAGCAGCTTATCTTGGACAGCCAAGATGAACACTGAAGCTTTCTTT. This gives the protein CASSLSWTAKMNTEAFF.

The chain joins TRBV7-9 to TRBJ1-4, with a possible D match to TRBD1 (5 bases). Trimming shortened V by 1 base and J by 3 bases, and 12 bases separated the two germline ends. Germline CDR1 reads SEHNR; CDR2 reads FQNEAQ (reference sequence). The CDR3 is made up of 16 amino acids. The CDR3 here is CASSLGPRAANEKLFF. DNA of the CDR3: TGTGCCAGCAGCTTAGGGCCCAGGGCGGCTAATGAAAAACTGTTTTTT.

The V gene is TRBV12-3 or TRBV12-4, the J gene TRBJ2-1; D is undetermined. The ends were cut back, 6 bases at V and 4 bases at J, with 10 bases in the middle. The CDR3 totals 13 residues. The CDR3 spells CASRSRSYNEQFF. In DNA, the CDR3 is TGTGCCAGCAGGTCCCGGTCTTACAATGAGCAGTTCTTC.

The CDR3 DNA reads TGTGCCAGCAGCCAAGGATCAGGGGGCTCCTACAATGAGCAGTTCTTC. Protein sequence: CASSQGSGGSYNEQFF. J is TRBJ2-1 and V is TRBV3-1 (or the pseudogene TRBV3-2); 7 positions match TRBD1. V lost 1 base to trimming and J lost 0 bases; unmatched junction nucleotides: 3. Germline V gives CDR1 LGHDT, CDR2 YNNKEL (reference sequence). The CDR3 runs 16 residues.

The chain combines TRBV19 with TRBJ1-1, with no clear D. V dropped 2 bases and J dropped 1 base, with 5 bases sitting between them. Germline CDR1 is LNHDA and CDR2 is SQIVND (reference sequence). This CDR3 spans 13 amino acids. CDR3 residues: CASSIKRNTEAFF. The CDR3, as DNA: TGTGCCAGTAGTATAAAGAGGAACACTGAAGCTTTCTTT. The full variable domain, with the rest looked up from reference TRBV19 and TRBJ1-1, is DGGITQSPKYLFRKEGQNVTLSCEQNLNHDAMYWYRQDPGQGLRLIYYSQIVNDFQKGDIAEGYSVSREKKESFPLTVTSAQKNPTAFYLCASSIKRNTEAFFGQGTRLTVV.

The chain links TRBV6-1 to TRBJ2-7; TRBD1 aligns across 9 bases. V gave up 2 bases and J gave up 5 bases; unmatched junction bases: 10. In germline, CDR1 is MNHNS, CDR2 SASEGT. The CDR3 is 16 residues long. This chain's CDR3 is CASSETAGTGYDEQYF. CDR3 coding DNA: TGTGCCAGCAGTGAAACCGCCGGGACAGGGTACGACGAGCAGTACTTC.

The rearrangement links TRBV12-5 to TRBJ2-7; no clear D. The germline V and J ends were trimmed by 2 bases and 6 bases, with 11 bases remaining between them. The length of the CDR3 is 13 residues. Germline V gene data show CDR1 as LGHNT and CDR2 as FRNRAP. The CDR3: CASGLSSSLEQYF. The CDR3 bases are TGTGCTAGTGGTTTGTCTTCGTCCCTCGAGCAGTACTTC.

The V gene is TRBV3-1 (or the pseudogene TRBV3-2), the J gene TRBJ2-5; 10 bases fit TRBD2. V gave up 8 bases and J gave up 5 bases; unmatched junction bases: 8. The germline CDR1 and CDR2 sequences are LGHDT and YNNKEL (reference sequence). The CDR3 has 14 amino acids. This CDR3 is CASLGLAAGETQYF. As DNA, the CDR3 is TGTGCCAGCCTCGGACTAGCGGCAGGGGAGACCCAGTACTTC.

The chain links TRBV7-7 to TRBJ2-5, with TRBD2 matching over 9 bases. CDR1 and CDR2 from the germline V gene are SSHAT and FNYEAQ (reference sequence). V lost 5 bases to trimming and J lost 5 bases; unmatched junction nucleotides: 6. This CDR3 spans 14 amino acids. The CDR3 DNA sequence: TGTGCCAGCAGCCCCGGGACTAGCTGGGAGACCCAGTACTTC. This encodes CASSPGTSWETQYF. The full variable domain, completed using reference TRBV7-7 and TRBJ2-5, is GAGVSQSPRYKVTKRGQDVTLRCDPISSHATLYWYQQALGQGPEFLTYFNYEAQPDKSGLPSDRFSAERPEGSISTLTIQRTEQRDSAMYRCASSPGTSWETQYFGPGTRLLVL.

The CDR3 bases are TGTGCCAGCAATTTACCCGGGACAGGGGTTTCGTACGAGCAGTACTTC. Translated: CASNLPGTGVSYEQYF. This chain joins TRBV2 and TRBJ2-7; 10 bases are shared with TRBD1. CDR1 is SNHLY, CDR2 FYNNEI, per germline. This CDR3 comprises 16 residues. With 7 bases clipped from V and 4 bases from J, the junction kept 13 bases outside the gene matches.

The CDR3 here is CASTDGGTSGGAQAMAQYF. In DNA form, the CDR3 reads TGTGCCAGCACCGACGGCGGGACTAGCGGGGGGGCCCAGGCTATGGCCCAGTACTTC. The chain employs TRBV7-2 and TRBJ2-5; the match to TRBD2 covers 16 bases. J lost 9 bases, V lost 7 bases, and 20 bases had no gene match. Germline V gene sequence: CDR1 SGHTA, CDR2 FQGNSA. This CDR3 spans 19 amino acids.

A few counts support this clone. V and J are TRBV7-2 and TRBJ2-5; 7 bases are a match to TRBD2. The CDR3 totals 15 residues. Germline CDR1 SGHTA, CDR2 FQGNSA. The junction had 8 bases not matched to a gene; V was cut back by 5 bases and J by 2 bases. CDR3 sequence reads: CASSLRLALQETQYF. The CDR3 nucleotides read TGTGCCAGCAGCCTAAGACTAGCCCTTCAAGAGACCCAGTACTTC. Full variable domain (missing parts from reference TRBV7-2 and TRBJ2-5): GAGVSQSPSNKVTEKGKDVELRCDPISGHTALYWYRQSLGQGLEFLIYFQGNSAPDKSGLPSDRFSAERTGGSVSTLTIQRTQQEDSAVYLCASSLRLALQETQYFGPGTRLLVL.

V is TRBV19 and J is TRBJ1-5, with D possibly being TRBD1 (5 bases). This CDR3 is built from 16 residues. V was cut by 6 bases and J by 7 bases, with 22 bases left in between. Germline CDR1 is LNHDA and CDR2 is SQIVND (reference sequence). CDR3 loop: CASSPRAGGWGQPQHF. CDR3 in DNA: TGTGCCAGTAGCCCCCGGGCGGGAGGCTGGGGGCAGCCCCAGCATTTT.

The chain is built from TRBV18 and TRBJ1-2; a possible D gene is TRBD1 (5 bases). Germline values: CDR1 KGHSH, CDR2 LQKENI. The CDR3 has 13 residues. V lost 5 bases and J lost 2, with 9 bases in between. Here the CDR3 DNA reads TGTGCCAGCTCAACAGCAGGGAACTATGGCTACACCTTC. This gives the protein CASSTAGNYGYTF. The whole variable domain, remainder taken from reference TRBV18 and TRBJ1-2, is NAGVMQNPRHLVRRRGQEARLRCSPMKGHSHVYWYRQLPEEGLKFMVYLQKENIIDESGMPKERFSAEFPKEGPSILRIQQVVRGDSAAYFCASSTAGNYGYTFGSGTRLTVV.

The chain couples TRBV9 to TRBJ1-2; 7 bases match TRBD1. Germline assignment: CDR1 SGDLS and CDR2 YYNGEE. V lost 0 bases to trimming and J lost 2 bases; unmatched junction nucleotides: 4. This CDR3 has 15 residues. The CDR3 DNA follows: TGTGCCAGCAGCGTAGAGGCAGGGGGGAACTATGGCTACACCTTC. It specifies CASSVEAGGNYGYTF.

The chain links TRBV30 to TRBJ2-3; 9 bases are a match to TRBD1. The CDR3 extends over 14 amino acids. V lost 5 bases to trimming and J lost 4 bases; unmatched junction nucleotides: 7. Germline V gene lookup returns CDR1 GTSNPN and CDR2 SVGIG (reference sequence). CDR3 nucleotides: TGTGCCTGGGATTGGGGACAGGGCTCAGATACGCAGTATTTT. This encodes CAWDWGQGSDTQYF.

V gene TRBV10-3 combines with J gene TRBJ2-2; 11 bases agree with TRBD2. With 8 bases clipped from V and 1 base from J, the junction kept 0 bases outside the gene matches. This CDR3 is 14 amino acids long. The germline CDR1 and CDR2 sequences are ENHRY and SYGVKD. The CDR3 protein is CAIGTSGNTGELFF. CDR3 bases: TGTGCCATCGGGACTAGCGGGAACACCGGGGAGCTGTTTTTT.

This clone was seen once. The chain recombines TRBV5-1 with TRBJ1-3; no definite D call. Germline CDR1 is SGHRS and CDR2 is YFSETQ. V was trimmed by 0 bases and J by 3 bases, leaving 7 bases between them. This CDR3 is 14 amino acids long. Written as DNA, the CDR3 is TGCGCCAGCAGCTTGGCGGGATTTGGAAACACCATATATTTT. Encoded protein: CASSLAGFGNTIYF.

This chain links TRBV7-2 with TRBJ1-2; TRBD1 might be the D (6 bases). This CDR3 is 16 amino acids long. Germline CDR1 SGHTA, CDR2 FQGNSA. V was trimmed by 5 bases and J by 4 bases, leaving 20 bases between them. The CDR3 nucleotides are TGTGCCAGCAGCACCCCGGGACATTCGTCGAGCTATGGCTACACCTTC. Translating it yields CASSTPGHSSSYGYTF.

The V and J genes are TRBV29-1 and TRBJ2-7; TRBD1 agrees at 7 bases. CDR3 length: 13 residues. The ends lost 4 bases at V and 2 bases at J; junction bases unmatched: 5. Per germline, CDR1 SQVTM and CDR2 ANQGSEA. CDR3: CSVVGQAAYEQYF. Here the CDR3 DNA reads TGCAGCGTTGTCGGACAGGCTGCCTACGAGCAGTACTTC.

This sequence joins TRBV7-2 and TRBJ2-3; D ambiguous. CDR3 size: 13 residues. V lost 3 bases and J 2 bases, leaving 6 bases between the germline ends. The germline gives CDR1 SGHTA, CDR2 FQGNSA. In DNA form, the CDR3 reads TGTGCCAGCAGCTTGCGGAACACAGATACGCAGTATTTT. This sequence encodes CASSLRNTDTQYF.

In this sample, this clone turned up once. V and J are TRBV28 and TRBJ1-6, with a weak D call TRBD1 (6 bases). Germline lookup yields CDR1 MDHEN and CDR2 SYDVKM. This CDR3 spans 14 amino acids. Trimming left V 4 bases short and J 4 bases short, with 8 bases between. The CDR3 loop reads CASSYRDYNSPLHF. The CDR3 nucleotides are TGTGCCAGCAGTTACAGGGATTATAATTCACCCCTCCACTTT. The whole variable domain, remainder taken from reference TRBV28 and TRBJ1-6, is DVKVTQSSRYLVKRTGEKVFLECVQDMDHENMFWYRQDPGLGLRLIYFSYDVKMKEKGDIPEGYSVSREKKERFSLILESASTNQTSMYLCASSYRDYNSPLHFGNGTRLTVT.